The 18 T cell receptor beta chains below all came from one sample that was sequenced in a study of vaccination and CD4 T cells after COVID-19. This sample's treatment: roughly 10-day PBMC culture with coronavirus spike peptide pools or control peptides (ViraFEST assay). Their antigens are not known. Researchers used the Oncomine TCR Beta short-read assay to sequence DNA from cultured CD4+ T cells. From the PCR reads, TCRdb called clonotypes with MiXCR, one entry per CDR3 protein. The sample lists approximately 14,000 distinct CDR3 sequences, more than 25% occurring once. The sample comprised cultured CD4+ T cells from blood. The receptors were sampled from a human donor with COVID-19.

The J gene is TRBJ1-1, the V gene TRBV18; no firm D call. Germline V gene data show CDR1 as KGHSH and CDR2 as LQKENI. V was cut by 3 bases and J by 1 base, with 9 bases left in between. The CDR3 extends over 14 amino acids. CDR3: CASSPPGRNTEAFF. The CDR3 region has the DNA TGTGCCAGCTCACCCCCGGGTAGGAACACTGAAGCTTTCTTT.

This clonotype came up a few times. The chain links TRBV12-3 or TRBV12-4 to TRBJ2-6, with TRBD1 as a possible D gene (5 bases). Trimming pared 4 bases from V and 4 bases from J, leaving 11 bases between. The CDR3 has 15 residues. The CDR3 DNA is TGTGCCAGCAGTTCCAGGGTTACCGGGGCCAACGTCCTGACTTTC. Protein: CASSSRVTGANVLTF.

Judged by abundance, this clonotype is medium-sized. The chain is built from TRBV25-1 and TRBJ1-2; no definite D call. This CDR3 has 13 residues. The ends were cut back, 4 bases at V and 4 bases at J, with 10 bases in the middle. CDR1 and CDR2 from the germline V gene are MGHDK and SYGVNS. Here the CDR3 DNA reads TGTGCCAGCAGTGGGACCGCCGGCTATGGCTACACCTTC. Translating it yields CASSGTAGYGYTF.

This sequence joins TRBV14 and TRBJ2-1, with 11 bases identical to TRBD2. The germline CDR1 and CDR2 sequences are SGHDN and FVKESK. Germline trimming cut 1 base from V and 7 bases from J; bases unmatched to any gene: 3. CDR3 size: 15 residues. The chain's CDR3 is CASSQVAGGINEQFF. The CDR3, as DNA: TGTGCCAGCAGCCAAGTAGCGGGGGGGATAAATGAGCAGTTCTTC.

The rearrangement joins TRBV6-4 to TRBJ1-2; possible D gene TRBD1, 6 bases. The CDR3 is 15 residues long. V was shortened by 4 bases and J by 5 bases, with 17 bases between the two germline ends. Germline V gene lookup returns CDR1 MRHNA and CDR2 SNTAGT. CDR3 amino acids: CASSAVPDSSYGYTF. The CDR3 region has the DNA TGTGCCAGCAGTGCTGTACCGGACAGCTCATATGGCTACACCTTC.

CDR3: CASSLGGTGHGEQYF. The CDR3, as DNA: TGTGCCAGCAGCTTGGGTGGGACAGGGCATGGCGAGCAGTACTTC. J is TRBJ2-7 and V is TRBV5-4, with 9 bases that match TRBD1. Looked up from germline, CDR1 is SGHNT and CDR2 is YYREEE (reference sequence). The CDR3 totals 15 residues. The junction had 7 bases not matched to a gene; V was cut back by 0 bases and J by 6 bases.

This chain uses TRBV7-2 with TRBJ1-3; D might be TRBD1 (6 bases). This CDR3 region has 17 residues. In germline, CDR1 is SGHTA, CDR2 FQGNSA. The V end was cut by 4 bases, the J end by 0 bases, with 16 bases between. CDR3 sequence reads: CASSSLIQGFSGNTIYF. CDR3 nucleotide sequence: TGTGCCAGCAGCTCCTTAATACAGGGTTTCTCTGGAAACACCATATATTTT. Full variable domain (missing parts from reference TRBV7-2 and TRBJ1-3): GAGVSQSPSNKVTEKGKDVELRCDPISGHTALYWYRQSLGQGLEFLIYFQGNSAPDKSGLPSDRFSAERTGGSVSTLTIQRTQQEDSAVYLCASSSLIQGFSGNTIYFGEGSWLTVV.

The chain carries TRBV19 and TRBJ1-5; D might be TRBD1 (5 bases). V gave up 7 bases and J gave up 4 bases, with 17 bases separating them. Germline V gives CDR1 LNHDA, CDR2 SQIVND (reference sequence). The CDR3 totals 15 residues. CDR3 amino acids: CASTPDSRGNQPQHF. The CDR3 region has the DNA TGTGCCAGTACCCCGGACTCTCGGGGGAATCAGCCCCAGCATTTT.

The sample holds a few counts of this clonotype. The CDR3 DNA is TGTGCCAGCAGGTCTCCGGGACAGGTTGTTTCACCCCTCCACTTT. The encoded protein is CASRSPGQVVSPLHF. The V and J genes are TRBV6-1 and TRBJ1-6; 8 positions agree with TRBD1. This CDR3 comprises 15 residues. CDR1 is MNHNS, CDR2 SASEGT, per germline. The trim removed 6 bases at V and 9 bases at J, leaving 10 bases unmatched.

The chain's CDR3 is CASSLWDYYEQYF. The CDR3 DNA follows: TGTGCCAGCAGCTTATGGGACTACTACGAGCAGTACTTC. This sequence joins TRBV12-3 or TRBV12-4 and TRBJ2-7, with 7 bases fitting TRBD2. The V and J ends lost 6 bases and 3 bases, in that order; junction bases with no gene match: 5. The CDR3 has 13 residues.

This clonotype was seen only a few times. V and J are TRBV15 and TRBJ2-7, with TRBD1 as a possible D gene (6 bases). The CDR3 spans 17 residues. The germline CDR1 and CDR2 sequences are LNHNV and YYDKDF (reference sequence). V lost 3 bases, J lost 0 bases, and 18 bases lay in between. CDR3 in amino acids: CATSRVVGGASSYEQYF. The CDR3 DNA is TGTGCCACCAGCAGGGTAGTAGGGGGAGCCAGCTCCTACGAGCAGTACTTC.

With regard to this clonotype: Since the CDR3 does not end with the conserved phenylalanine or tryptophan, this likely comes from a read error. The CDR3 sequence: CASRGDSNGYTI. The CDR3 region has the DNA TGTGCCAGCAGGGGGGACAGCAATGGCTACACCATC. The chain has TRBV6-2 or TRBV6-3 and TRBJ1-2, with 7 bases fitting TRBD1. Germline V lookup: CDR1 MNHEY, CDR2 SVGEGT. This CDR3 contains 12 residues. V gave up 6 bases and J gave up 6 bases; unmatched junction bases: 4.

This clonotype was detected a few times. CDR3 in amino acids: CASSPDRGGNQPQHF. The CDR3 nucleotides are TGTGCCAGCTCACCTGACAGGGGTGGAAATCAGCCCCAGCATTTT. This rearrangement joins TRBV18 to TRBJ1-5; 8 nucleotides align to TRBD1. V shed 3 bases and J 4 bases; nucleotides not matched to a gene: 5. This CDR3 is 15 amino acids long. Germline CDR1 reads KGHSH; CDR2 reads LQKENI.

This clonotype was detected a few times. The chain links TRBV6-1 to TRBJ2-7; D is tentatively TRBD1 or TRBD2 (7 bases each). CDR1 is MNHNS, CDR2 SASEGT, per germline. V was shortened by 6 bases and J by 0 bases, with 18 bases between the two germline ends. The length of the CDR3 is 16 residues. This CDR3 is CASRGLRGPSSYEQYF. The CDR3 nucleotides read TGTGCCAGCAGGGGACTAAGGGGGCCGAGCTCCTACGAGCAGTACTTC.

This clonotype was picked up a small number of times. The chain is built from TRBV10-3 and TRBJ1-1, with 10 bases matching TRBD1. With 6 bases clipped from V and 4 bases from J, the junction kept 5 bases outside the gene matches. The CDR3 length is 14 residues. Germline CDR1 and CDR2: ENHRY and SYGVKD. CDR3 in amino acids: CAISDRGQITEAFF. The CDR3 nucleotides are TGTGCCATCAGCGACAGGGGGCAGATCACTGAAGCTTTCTTT.

This sequence joins TRBV5-6 and TRBJ1-1; a weak D match, TRBD1 (5 bases). Germline CDR1 SGHDT, CDR2 YYEEEE. V lost 1 base and J lost 3, with 16 bases in between. The CDR3 is 16 residues long. The CDR3 coding sequence is TGTGCCAGCAGCTTGAGGCGGGCCGGGGCGCACACTGAAGCTTTCTTT. It encodes CASSLRRAGAHTEAFF.

The chain couples TRBV5-1 to TRBJ2-1, with 7 bases aligning to TRBD1. This CDR3 spans 16 amino acids. The germline CDR1 and CDR2 sequences are SGHRS and YFSETQ. After removal of 4 bases from V and 0 bases from J, the junction contained 7 bases not matched to a gene. The CDR3 coding sequence is TGCGCCAGCAGCGGAACAGGGGATAGCTCCTACAATGAGCAGTTCTTC. Translating gives CASSGTGDSSYNEQFF.

The chain carries TRBV6-5 and TRBJ1-4; D not resolved. Germline CDR1 is MNHEY and CDR2 is SVGAGI. Trimming left V 2 bases short and J 5 bases short, with 6 bases between. The CDR3 is 13 residues long. The CDR3 loop reads CASSYTKNEKLFF. The DNA for the CDR3 is TGTGCCAGCAGTTACACCAAGAATGAAAAACTGTTTTTT.